This T cell receptor beta chain originates from a study of shared clonotypes between healthy human individuals. Sequencing used immunoSEQ multiplex PCR; TCRdb keeps in-frame clones, though not all of them. The data contain about 980,000 clones, approximately 80% of them singletons. Germline CDR1 MDHEN, CDR2 SYDVKM. V was cut by 2 bases and J by 4 bases, with 15 bases left in between. The CDR3 extends over 15 amino acids. The source of this sequence is a man aged 18-30 years in good health. Sequencing was done on a sample of memory CD4+ T cells sorted from blood. Subset reported: CD45RA-negative fraction. This chain uses TRBV28 with TRBJ2-7; D assignment may be TRBD1 or TRBD2 (5 bases each). The CDR3 is CASSLGGPTGYEQYF. Here the CDR3 DNA reads TGTGCCAGCAGTTTAGGGGGACCTACTGGGTACGAGCAGTACTTC.